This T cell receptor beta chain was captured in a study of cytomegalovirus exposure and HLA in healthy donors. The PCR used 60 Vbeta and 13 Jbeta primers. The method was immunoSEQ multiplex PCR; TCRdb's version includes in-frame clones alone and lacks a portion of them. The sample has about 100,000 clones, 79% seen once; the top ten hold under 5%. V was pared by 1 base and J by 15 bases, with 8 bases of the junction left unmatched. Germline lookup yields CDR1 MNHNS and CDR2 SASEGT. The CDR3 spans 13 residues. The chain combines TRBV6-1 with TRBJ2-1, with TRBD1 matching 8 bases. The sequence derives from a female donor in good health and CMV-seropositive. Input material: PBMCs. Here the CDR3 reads CASSEGSTGGPFF. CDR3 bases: TGTGCCAGCAGTGAAGGGTCCACAGGGGGTCCGTTCTTC.